Each of the 32 T cell receptor beta chains below was sequenced from the same sample in a study of cytomegalovirus exposure and HLA in healthy donors. Generated by immunoSEQ multiplex PCR, the TCRdb table keeps only in-frame clones and is missing some. The sample holds roughly 98,000 clones, 70% to 90% seen once. The sequencing input was PBMCs. These receptors originate from a woman between 25 and 40 years old in good health and CMV-seronegative.

Of note for this clone: This specimen includes other DNA sequences encoding the same CDR3. The CDR3 nucleotides are TGTGCCAGCAGTCTCCTTTACGAGCAGTACTTC. It translates to CASSLLYEQYF. The J gene is TRBJ2-7, the V gene TRBV28; D unresolved. The V end was cut by 5 bases, the J end by 4 bases, with 6 bases between. Per germline, CDR1 MDHEN and CDR2 SYDVKM. The CDR3 is 11 residues long.

Remarks on this clone: Other DNA sequences of this sample code for an identical CDR3. V is TRBV27 and J is TRBJ1-5, with D possibly matching TRBD1 (5 bases). CDR1 MNHEY and CDR2 SMNVEV come from the germline V gene (reference sequence). The CDR3 runs to 14 residues. Trimming pared 5 bases from V and 0 bases from J, leaving 8 bases between. The chain's CDR3 is CASSRQYSNQPQHF. For the CDR3, the DNA is TGTGCCAGCAGTAGACAGTATAGCAATCAGCCCCAGCATTTT.

The chain carries TRBV10-1 and TRBJ1-5; TRBD1 might be the D (5 bases). This CDR3 contains 13 residues. The germline V gene has CDR1 WNHNN and CDR2 SYGVQD (reference sequence). V was cut by 5 bases and J by 5 bases, with 10 bases left in between. CDR3 amino acids: CASSQGVDQPQHF. CDR3 in DNA: TGCGCCAGCAGTCAAGGGGTTGATCAGCCCCAGCATTTT.

The rearrangement joins TRBV9 to TRBJ2-1; D possibly corresponds to TRBD2 (6 bases). V dropped 4 bases and J dropped 6 bases, with 11 bases sitting between them. Per germline, CDR1 SGDLS and CDR2 YYNGEE. CDR3 length: 13 residues. CDR3 coding DNA: TGTGCCAGCAGCCTAGGGACTGTCAATGAGCAGTTCTTC. Translating it yields CASSLGTVNEQFF.

The V gene is TRBV18, the J gene TRBJ1-1, with a tentative D call TRBD1 (5 bases). Per the germline V gene, CDR1 is KGHSH and CDR2 is LQKENI. The CDR3 contains 16 residues. The V gene lost 3 bases and the J gene lost 4 bases, with 18 bases spanning the gap. The chain's CDR3 is CASSPKSQGYGTEAFF. For the CDR3, the DNA is TGTGCCAGCTCACCGAAATCTCAGGGTTACGGCACTGAAGCTTTCTTT.

This clone occurred a few times. The V and J genes are TRBV7-3 and TRBJ2-5; 7 bases map to TRBD1. CDR1 SGHTA and CDR2 FQGTGA come from the germline V gene. V gave up 0 bases and J gave up 2 bases; unmatched junction bases: 3. The CDR3 totals 15 residues. CDR3 DNA sequence: TGTGCCAGCAGCTTAACCCGGGACAGTCAAGAGACCCAGTACTTC. This sequence encodes CASSLTRDSQETQYF. The variable domain in full, with the rest retrieved from reference TRBV7-3 and TRBJ2-5, is GAGVSQTPSNKVTEKGKYVELRCDPISGHTALYWYRQSLGQGPEFLIYFQGTGAADDSGLPNDRFFAVRPEGSVSTLKIQRTERGDSAVYLCASSLTRDSQETQYFGPGTRLLVL.

The chain recombines TRBV13 with TRBJ2-1, with a possible D match to TRBD1 (6 bases). The CDR3 is made up of 13 amino acids. The V gene lost 1 base and the J gene lost 9 bases, with 10 bases spanning the gap. The germline gives CDR1 PRHDT, CDR2 FYEKMQ (reference sequence). DNA of the CDR3: TGTGCCAGCAGCTTAGTACAGGGCTTTGAGCAGTTCTTC. Encoded protein: CASSLVQGFEQFF.

The J gene is TRBJ1-3, the V gene TRBV12-5; unclear D gene. Deletions cut 5 bases from V and 0 bases from J, with 5 bases between. Germline CDR1 is LGHNT and CDR2 is FRNRAP. The CDR3 has 13 amino acids. The CDR3 protein is CASGRDSGNTIYF. The CDR3 DNA reads as TGTGCTAGTGGTCGGGACTCTGGAAACACCATATATTTT.

The CDR3 DNA sequence: TGTGCCAGCAGCTTCTCGGAGGGACACTATGGCTACACCTTC. Translation: CASSFSEGHYGYTF. The chain is built from TRBV7-9 and TRBJ1-2, with TRBD1 as a possible D gene (5 bases). This CDR3 contains 14 residues. Trimming stripped 3 bases from V and 3 bases from J, with 11 bases between. Germline CDR1 and CDR2: SEHNR and FQNEAQ (reference sequence).

The rearrangement links TRBV28 to TRBJ1-2; tentative D call: TRBD1 (6 bases). Germline loops: CDR1 MDHEN, CDR2 SYDVKM. The V end was cut by 6 bases, the J end by 1 base, with 12 bases between. This CDR3 has 14 residues. CDR3 DNA sequence: TGTGCCAGCAGAGTACCGGACAGTAACTATGGCTACACCTTC. It codes for CASRVPDSNYGYTF.

This chain uses TRBV6-5 with TRBJ2-7; TRBD2 matches 7 bases. Germline V gene lookup returns CDR1 MNHEY and CDR2 SVGAGI. CDR3 size: 11 residues. Germline trimming cut 6 bases from V and 6 bases from J; bases unmatched to any gene: 2. CDR3 bases: TGTGCCAGCAGAAGGGAGGGCGAGCAGTACTTC. As protein: CASRREGEQYF.

The J gene is TRBJ2-7, the V gene TRBV19, with D perhaps matching TRBD2 (5 bases). The CDR3 length is 15 residues. The germline CDR1 and CDR2 sequences are LNHDA and SQIVND (reference sequence). V dropped 3 bases and J dropped 0 bases, with 12 bases sitting between them. The CDR3 reads CASSIADWSSYEQYF. CDR3 nucleotide sequence: TGTGCCAGTAGTATTGCGGACTGGAGCTCCTACGAGCAGTACTTC.

The chain uses TRBV4-3 and TRBJ2-7; 8 bases agree with TRBD2. The CDR3 is 15 amino acids. The V and J ends lost 4 bases and 0 bases, in that order; junction bases with no gene match: 5. Germline CDR1 LGHNA, CDR2 YSLEER. The CDR3 sequence is CASSRGSGASYEQYF. The CDR3 region has the DNA TGCGCCAGCAGCCGGGGTAGCGGGGCCTCCTACGAGCAGTACTTC.

The V and J genes are TRBV5-4 and TRBJ2-4; 15 bases agree with TRBD2. Germline CDR1 SGHNT, CDR2 YYREEE (reference sequence). The V gene end was trimmed by 4 bases and the J gene end by 1 base; junction bases not matched to a gene: 6. The CDR3 runs 18 residues. The CDR3 DNA sequence: TGTGCCAGCAGCGACGGACTAGCGGGAGGGCCTGCCAAAAACATTCAGTACTTC. Its protein product is CASSDGLAGGPAKNIQYF.

The chain joins TRBV5-1 to TRBJ1-2; D may be TRBD1 (6 bases). This CDR3 has 10 amino acids. The germline gives CDR1 SGHRS, CDR2 YFSETQ. Deletions cut 4 bases from V and 11 bases from J, with 9 bases between. The DNA for the CDR3 is TGCGCCAGCAGCCCACAGGGTTACACCTTC. Its translation: CASSPQGYTF.

The V and J genes are TRBV5-4 and TRBJ2-1, with TRBD1 matching 8 bases. The CDR3 consists of 16 residues. Germline V gives CDR1 SGHNT, CDR2 YYREEE (reference sequence). Trimming took 4 bases from V and 1 from J; bases not matched to a gene: 7. The CDR3 loop reads CASSTSRGRSYNEQFF. The CDR3 DNA follows: TGTGCCAGCAGCACGAGCAGGGGGCGATCCTACAATGAGCAGTTCTTC. The entire variable domain, with the rest obtained from reference TRBV5-4 and TRBJ2-1, is as follows: ETGVTQSPTHLIKTRGQQVTLRCSSQSGHNTVSWYQQALGQGPQFIFQYYREEENGRGNFPPRFSGLQFPNYSSELNVNALELDDSALYLCASSTSRGRSYNEQFFGPGTRLTVL.

The rearrangement joins TRBV29-1 to TRBJ2-5; 8 positions match TRBD2. The CDR3 is made up of 14 amino acids. V shed 7 bases, J shed 7 bases, and the junction held 14 bases outside the gene matches. CDR1 is SQVTM, CDR2 ANQGSEA, per germline. CDR3 loop: CSAETSVSAGTQYF. The CDR3 bases are TGCAGCGCTGAGACTAGCGTGTCGGCCGGGACCCAGTACTTC.

V gene TRBV7-9 combines with J gene TRBJ1-1, with 7 bases that match TRBD1. There are 16 residues in the CDR3. Trimming removed 2 bases from V and 5 bases from J; junction bases left unmatched: 11. Germline V gene sequence: CDR1 SEHNR, CDR2 FQNEAQ (reference sequence). The CDR3 sequence: CASSLPRQGSRTEAFF. Written as DNA, the CDR3 is TGTGCCAGCAGCTTACCAAGACAGGGAAGCCGGACTGAAGCTTTCTTT.

The V gene is TRBV9, the J gene TRBJ2-1; TRBD2 aligns across 10 bases. This CDR3 contains 16 residues. Germline CDR1 SGDLS, CDR2 YYNGEE. V trimming: 4 bases; J trimming: 4 bases; junction bases outside the gene matches: 8. CDR3 loop: CASSSGTSATYNEQFF. The CDR3 DNA is TGTGCCAGCAGCTCCGGGACTAGCGCAACTTACAATGAGCAGTTCTTC.

This clone was counted only a few times. The chain joins TRBV6-5 to TRBJ1-2, with unresolved D. With 11 bases removed from V and 5 bases from J, the gap between germline ends came to 6 bases. The germline gives CDR1 MNHEY, CDR2 SVGAGI. This CDR3 contains 9 residues. The CDR3 DNA is TGTGCCGGGAGGTATGGCTACACCTTC. It specifies CAGRYGYTF.

This clone was detected only once. The J gene is TRBJ1-3, the V gene TRBV5-6; D remains ambiguous. Between the trimmed V and J ends, which lost 0 bases and 5 bases, there was a span of 15 bases. There are 16 residues in the CDR3. Germline CDR1 reads SGHDT; CDR2 reads YYEEEE. In nucleotides, the CDR3 is TGTGCCAGCAGCTTGGTCGCGACCGGGGTCCGAAACACCATATATTTT. Residues: CASSLVATGVRNTIYF.

The chain has TRBV5-1 and TRBJ2-1; 7 bases are a match to TRBD2. In germline, CDR1 is SGHRS, CDR2 YFSETQ. This CDR3 region has 15 residues. Trimming removed 0 bases from V and 7 bases from J; junction bases left unmatched: 7. The CDR3 spells CASSLGGGSLNEQFF. CDR3 sequence (DNA): TGCGCCAGCAGCTTGGGTGGCGGGAGTCTAAATGAGCAGTTCTTC.

V usage is TRBV28 and J usage is TRBJ2-7; D is perhaps TRBD1 (5 bases). The V gene lost 2 bases and the J gene lost 4 bases, with 15 bases spanning the gap. Germline values: CDR1 MDHEN, CDR2 SYDVKM. CDR3 size: 15 residues. CDR3 bases: TGTGCCAGCAGTTTACTGAAGGGGATGGGATACGAGCAGTACTTC. It translates to CASSLLKGMGYEQYF.

V gene TRBV10-2 combines with J gene TRBJ2-7; D is unresolved. V was shortened by 6 bases and J by 3 bases, with 12 bases between the two germline ends. Germline V lookup: CDR1 WSHSY, CDR2 SAAADI. This CDR3 comprises 13 residues. As DNA, the CDR3 is TGCGCCAGCAGAAGTAGAACGGGCTACGAGCAGTACTTC. Translating it yields CASRSRTGYEQYF.

The genes are TRBV6-1 and TRBJ1-1; 7 bases are shared with TRBD1. Germline CDR1 is MNHNS and CDR2 is SASEGT. V dropped 7 bases and J dropped 1; count of bases not matched to a gene: 3. The CDR3 consists of 13 residues. CDR3 sequence: CASKQGGNTEAFF. The CDR3 nucleotides read TGTGCCAGCAAGCAGGGGGGGAACACTGAAGCTTTCTTT.

V and J are TRBV5-8 and TRBJ1-6, with 7 bases aligning to TRBD1. The V gene end was trimmed by 0 bases and the J gene end by 10 bases; junction bases not matched to a gene: 4. The CDR3 length is 14 residues. CDR1 and CDR2 from the germline V gene are SGHTS and YDEGEE. Here the CDR3 DNA reads TGTGCCAGCAGCTTGGTAGGGGGCGGCTCACCCCTCCACTTT. Translation gives CASSLVGGGSPLHF.

The chain couples TRBV4-2 to TRBJ1-3; D is unresolved. Looked up from germline, CDR1 is LGHNA and CDR2 is YNFKEQ. Trimming pared 4 bases from V and 2 bases from J, leaving 9 bases between. This CDR3 is built from 14 residues. The CDR3 region has the DNA TGTGCCAGCAGCCCGGAGGTCGCTGGAAACACCATATATTTT. This gives the protein CASSPEVAGNTIYF.

The sample holds a few counts of this clone. The chain recombines TRBV7-8 with TRBJ2-7; D uncertain. This CDR3 has 14 amino acids. Trimming removed 2 bases at V and 4 bases at J, with 12 bases between. Germline CDR1 reads SGHVS; CDR2 reads FQNEAQ. CDR3 in amino acids: CASSLSAVGYEQYF. Here the CDR3 DNA reads TGTGCCAGCAGCTTATCCGCCGTCGGGTACGAGCAGTACTTC.

The rearrangement uses TRBV9 and TRBJ2-7; unclear D gene. Germline assignment: CDR1 SGDLS and CDR2 YYNGEE. The CDR3 covers 14 residues. V lost 4 bases and J 0 bases, leaving 11 bases between the germline ends. The CDR3 region is CASSLTSASYEQYF. DNA of the CDR3: TGTGCCAGCAGCCTGACGAGCGCCTCCTACGAGCAGTACTTC.

V and J are TRBV5-6 and TRBJ1-1; no clear D. The CDR3 loop spans 11 amino acids. V lost 4 bases and J 6 bases, leaving 7 bases between the germline ends. Germline loops: CDR1 SGHDT, CDR2 YYEEEE. The CDR3 loop reads CASSTFAEAFF. The CDR3 bases are TGTGCCAGCAGCACATTCGCTGAAGCTTTCTTT.

This chain links TRBV29-1 with TRBJ1-3, with D uncertain. V lost 6 bases to trimming and J lost 11 bases, with 14 bases between them. CDR3 size: 11 residues. Germline V gene data show CDR1 as SQVTM and CDR2 as ANQGSEA. CDR3 coding DNA: TGCAGCGTGGTGGACGGAGGCCCCATATATTTT. Residues: CSVVDGGPIYF.

This clone was recorded only once. The CDR3 DNA is TGTGCCAGCAGCTTCCAGCGGGCCACCTACAATGAGCAGTTCTTC. This sequence encodes CASSFQRATYNEQFF. J is TRBJ2-1 and V is TRBV7-2; D might be TRBD2 (6 bases). From germline, CDR1 is SGHTA and CDR2 FQGNSA. Trimming took 3 bases from V and 2 from J, leaving 11 bases between them. The CDR3 is 15 residues long.